A selection of T cell receptor beta chains follows, all from one sample in a study of control samples from healthy donors and cancer patients. The table came from immunoSEQ multiplex PCR; TCRdb's copy has only in-frame clones and leaves some out. The sample lists about 75,000 clones, over 65% seen once, with less than 15% in the top ten. The sequencing sample was made of blood. The receptors come from a man aged 50-59 years in good health. The CDR3 runs from the conserved cysteine through the conserved F or W. Fields, in order: J gene, D gene, clone size, V gene, CDR3 DNA, CDR3 protein. D genes are given only for firm matches. Not all rows give a size; the values are once, few, many and, for expanded clones, a class.

TRBJ2-7 - - TRBV30 TGTGCCTGGGCCGGAACCCGGGTTTCGTCCTACGAGCAGTACTTC CAWAGTRVSSYEQYF
TRBJ1-2 - - TRBV29-1 TGCAGCGCCTCGGGGGCGCGGGGAGGCTACACCTTC CSASGARGGYTF
TRBJ1-1 - - TRBV11-3 TGTGCCAGCAGCTTGCGACAGGCGAAGAACACTGAAGCTTTCTTT CASSLRQAKNTEAFF
TRBJ2-3 TRBD2 - TRBV25-1 TGTGCCAGCAGTGACACTAGCGGGAGGGCCGGAGATACGCAGTATTTT CASSDTSGRAGDTQYF
TRBJ2-1 - - TRBV25-1 TGTGCCAGCAGTGAATATAAGGGGAATGAGCAGTTCTTC CASSEYKGNEQFF
TRBJ2-7 - - TRBV30 TGTGCCTGGAGCCCCAGTTGGGGATACGAGCAGTACTTC CAWSPSWGYEQYF
TRBJ2-7 TRBD2 once TRBV11-2 TGTGCCAGCAGCCCCGGGACTAGCGTCTACGAGCAGTACTTC CASSPGTSVYEQYF
TRBJ2-2 TRBD2 - TRBV5-1 TGCGCCAGCAGCTTGGCCGGGACTAGCGGGAGGTTTGGCACCGGGGAGCTGTTTTTT CASSLAGTSGRFGTGELFF
TRBJ1-6 TRBD1 once TRBV7-9 TGTGCCAGCAGCATCTGGACAGGGGGCCGTTATAATTCACCCCTCCACTTT CASSIWTGGRYNSPLHF
TRBJ2-7 TRBD2 - TRBV6-5 TGTGCCAGCAACCAGGGACTAGCGGGATTCGAGCAGTACTTC CASNQGLAGFEQYF
TRBJ2-2 - - TRBV27 TGTGCCAGCAGTTTAGAGGGGTGGAGTCCGAACACCGGGGAGCTGTTTTTT CASSLEGWSPNTGELFF
TRBJ2-3 TRBD2 - TRBV7-2 TGTGCCAGCAGCGACCAGACTAGCGGGAGTAGGGCAGATACGCAGTATTTT CASSDQTSGSRADTQYF
TRBJ2-3 - once TRBV5-4 TGTGCCAGCAGCTTGGATCCTACGCCTAGCACAGATACGCAGTATTTT CASSLDPTPSTDTQYF
TRBJ2-1 TRBD2 - TRBV6-2/TRBV6-3 TGTGCCAGCAGTCAAACTAGCGGGAGGGCCAATGAGCAGTTCTTC CASSQTSGRANEQFF
TRBJ1-2 TRBD1 - TRBV3-1/TRBV3-2 TGTGCCAGCAGCCGTCGGGACAGTAACTATGGCTACACCTTC CASSRRDSNYGYTF
TRBJ2-2 - - TRBV5-6 TGTGCCAGCAGCTTGTGGGCCCGAGGTCACACCGGGGAGCTGTTTTTT CASSLWARGHTGELFF
TRBJ1-1 - - TRBV5-1 TGCGCCAGCAGCTTGGCCGGGGCCCCGAACACTGAAGCTTTCTTT CASSLAGAPNTEAFF
TRBJ2-7 TRBD1 - TRBV9 TGTGCCAGCAGCGCCGGGACAGGGGGCTTGGAGCAGTACTTC CASSAGTGGLEQYF
TRBJ2-3 TRBD2 - TRBV5-4 TGTGCCAGCAGCTTCTCCTCCTTTTCTAGCGGCCACACAGATACGCAGTATTTT CASSFSSFSSGHTDTQYF
TRBJ1-1 - - TRBV18 TGTGCCAGCTCACCACTCGACCCCGGATCGAACACTGAAGCTTTCTTT CASSPLDPGSNTEAFF